The table lists the clone carrying this T cell receptor beta chain with a few counts. Germline loops: CDR1 DFQATT, CDR2 SNEGSKA (reference sequence). V dropped 6 bases and J dropped 0; count of bases not matched to a gene: 13. The CDR3 has 16 residues. This sample is drawn from a study of T-cell memory formation after mild COVID-19. TCRdb recomputed calls from the 5' RACE reads with MiXCR, one row per CDR3 protein. The sample carries some 120,000 distinct CDR3 sequences, over 15% recorded once. The sequence came from a man aged 18 to 29 who had mild COVID-19 (a few samples of this study predate the infection). Cell type and time point are not known. Sequencing was performed on PBMCs or a T cell subset sorted from them (not recorded which). The chain carries TRBV20-1 and TRBJ2-5; 7 positions agree with TRBD2. The CDR3 DNA reads as TGCAGTGCAGCGGGACTTCCAGACACGAACCAAGAGACCCAGTACTTC. This encodes CSAAGLPDTNQETQYF.